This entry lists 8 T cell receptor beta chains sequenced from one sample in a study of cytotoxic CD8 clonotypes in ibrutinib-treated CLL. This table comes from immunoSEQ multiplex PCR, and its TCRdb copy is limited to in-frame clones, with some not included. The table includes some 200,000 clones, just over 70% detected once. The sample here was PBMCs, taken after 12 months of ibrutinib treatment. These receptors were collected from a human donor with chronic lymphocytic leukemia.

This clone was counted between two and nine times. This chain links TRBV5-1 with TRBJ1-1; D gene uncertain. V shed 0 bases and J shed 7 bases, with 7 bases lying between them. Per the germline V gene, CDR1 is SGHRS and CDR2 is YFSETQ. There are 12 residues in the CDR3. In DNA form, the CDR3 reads TGCGCCAGCAGCTTGGACGAGGGTGAAGCTTTCTTT. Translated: CASSLDEGEAFF.

CDR3: CASSGDGGGQPQHF. The CDR3 DNA reads TGTGCCAGCAGCGGGGACGGAGGAGGGCAGCCCCAGCATTTT. The V call is TRBV2, the J call TRBJ1-5, with a tentative D call TRBD1 (5 bases). Germline CDR1 SNHLY, CDR2 FYNNEI. The CDR3 is 14 residues long. V was cut by 6 bases and J by 7 bases, with 16 bases left in between.

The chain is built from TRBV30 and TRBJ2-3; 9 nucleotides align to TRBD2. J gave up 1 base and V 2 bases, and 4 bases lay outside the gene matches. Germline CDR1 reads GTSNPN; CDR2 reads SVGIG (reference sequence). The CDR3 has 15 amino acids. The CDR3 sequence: CAWSPPSGGTDTQYF. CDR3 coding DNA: TGTGCCTGGAGTCCCCCTAGCGGGGGCACAGATACGCAGTATTTT.

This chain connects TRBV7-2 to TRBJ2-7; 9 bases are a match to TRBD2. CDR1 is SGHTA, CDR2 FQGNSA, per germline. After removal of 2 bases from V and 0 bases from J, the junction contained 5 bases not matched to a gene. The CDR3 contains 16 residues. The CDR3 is CASSLRTSAPSYEQYF. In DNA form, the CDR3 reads TGTGCCAGCAGCTTACGGACTAGCGCACCCTCCTACGAGCAGTACTTC.

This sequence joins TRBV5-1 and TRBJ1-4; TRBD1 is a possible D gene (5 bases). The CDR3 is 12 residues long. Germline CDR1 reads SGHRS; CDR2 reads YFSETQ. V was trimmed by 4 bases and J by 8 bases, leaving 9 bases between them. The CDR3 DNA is TGCGCCAGCAGCCCAGGGAACGAAAAACTGTTTTTT. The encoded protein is CASSPGNEKLFF. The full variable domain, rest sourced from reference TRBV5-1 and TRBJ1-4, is KAGVTQTPRYLIKTRGQQVTLSCSPISGHRSVSWYQQTPGQGLQFLFEYFSETQRNKGNFPGRFSGRQFSNSRSEMNVSTLELGDSALYLCASSPGNEKLFFGSGTQLSVL.

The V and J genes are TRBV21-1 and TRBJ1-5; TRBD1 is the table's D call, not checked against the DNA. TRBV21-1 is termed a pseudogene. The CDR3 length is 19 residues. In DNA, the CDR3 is TGTGCCAGCAGCATCGGACCCCCCCTCAGGGGAAGGGGCAATCAGCCCCAGCATTTT. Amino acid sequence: CASSIGPPLRGRGNQPQHF.

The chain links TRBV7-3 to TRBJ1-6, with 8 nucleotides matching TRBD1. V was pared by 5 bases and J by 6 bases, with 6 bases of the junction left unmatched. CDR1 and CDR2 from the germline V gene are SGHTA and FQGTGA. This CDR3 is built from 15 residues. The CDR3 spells CASSITGGTNSPLHF. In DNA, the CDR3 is TGTGCCAGCAGCATTACAGGGGGGACTAATTCACCCCTCCACTTT.

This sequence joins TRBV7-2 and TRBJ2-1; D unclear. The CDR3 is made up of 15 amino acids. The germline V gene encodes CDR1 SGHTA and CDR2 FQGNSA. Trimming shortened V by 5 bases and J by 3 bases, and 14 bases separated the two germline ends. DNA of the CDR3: TGTGCCAGCAGCCCTACTTACGCCCACTACAATGAGCAGTTCTTC. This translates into CASSPTYAHYNEQFF.